These T cell receptor beta chains were read from a single sample in a study of blood T cell repertoires in COVID-19. Profiling relied on immunoSEQ multiplex PCR, and the TCRdb table lists in-frame clones only, not all of them. The sample comprises more than 250,000 clones, about 85% of which are singletons, and less than 6% rests with the top ten. Sequenced input: PBMCs or T cells enriched from blood (not recorded which). The origin of the receptors is a woman aged 25 to 45 who had recovered from COVID-19. Each CDR3 is given with its conserved first and last residue. Clone sizes are given selectively: once, few, many, or a class where the clone is expanded.

clone size	V gene	J gene	CDR3 protein
-	TRBV16	TRBJ1-1	CASSAQGNTEAFF
-	TRBV4-1	TRBJ1-2	CASSQDRGNRGYTF
-	TRBV6-5	TRBJ1-6	CAGQTANSPLHF
-	TRBV6-5	TRBJ1-2	CASSYAGSQLYGYTF
-	TRBV6-5	TRBJ1-6	CASSRQGADSPLHF
once	TRBV5-1	TRBJ1-3	CASSSDTTGRNTIYF
-	TRBV6-1	TRBJ1-4	CASIGSPLGEKLFF
once	TRBV5-4	TRBJ1-1	CASSLMGAVGAEAFF
-	TRBV4-2	TRBJ1-4	CASSQPGGEKLFF
-	TRBV4-3	TRBJ2-2	CASSQDFRTGAAGELFF
-	TRBV5-1	TRBJ1-2	CASSLTTGGYGYTF
-	TRBV7-2	TRBJ1-1	CASSLGAGTEAFF
-	TRBV3-1/TRBV3-2	TRBJ1-1	CASSQLRDPELNTEAFF
-	TRBV18	TRBJ2-7	CASSPLSSEQYF
-	TRBV3-1/TRBV3-2	TRBJ2-7	CASSQALRSYEQYF
-	TRBV4-2	TRBJ2-1	CASSHLERGRGNEQFF
-	TRBV5-6	TRBJ2-3	CASSSDRVRTDTQYF
-	TRBV23-1	TRBJ2-1	CASRGQDSYNEQFF
-	TRBV5-4	TRBJ1-1	CASRDRTADTEAFF
-	TRBV7-9	TRBJ1-1	CASSLTGEAFF
-	TRBV19	TRBJ2-1	CASSTLAGASYNEQFF
once	TRBV9	TRBJ1-5	CASSVVPAGAQHF
few	TRBV9	TRBJ1-1	CASSVTGSGEAFF
-	TRBV25-1	TRBJ2-3	CASRDGGLSFPDTQYF
few	TRBV19	TRBJ2-7	CATQERARYHEQYF
-	TRBV2	TRBJ2-6	CASGGGGAGANVLTF
-	TRBV7-9	TRBJ2-1	CASSLVASGYNEQFF
-	TRBV7-9	TRBJ2-7	CASSSKDRDFYEQYF
-	TRBV7-2	TRBJ1-6	CASSPRQGVNSPLHF
-	TRBV7-8	TRBJ1-1	CASSPRLDGRAFF
-	TRBV10-3	TRBJ2-1	CAISESGGGAYNEQFF
-	TRBV7-8	TRBJ1-3	CASSRGTGISGNTIYF
-	TRBV4-2	TRBJ1-4	CASSQESWGQAKKLFF
-	TRBV7-3	TRBJ1-6	CASSAQGRGSPLHF
-	TRBV14	TRBJ1-1	CASSPLWGDTEAFF
-	TRBV6-1	TRBJ1-2	CASSEGQGPYGYTF
-	TRBV5-5	TRBJ1-6	CASSRARGTGDNSPLHF
-	TRBV19	TRBJ1-1	CASSRTVEAFF
-	TRBV6-5	TRBJ1-2	CASPREPGYGYTF
-	TRBV3-1/TRBV3-2	TRBJ2-3	CASSESGGADTQYF
-	TRBV21-1	TRBJ1-4	CASSKVARTNEKLFF
-	TRBV30	TRBJ1-3	CAWSVPSPYSGNTIYF
-	TRBV5-1	TRBJ1-1	CASSLAWGLYTEAFF
-	TRBV5-6	TRBJ2-7	CASSSGAYEQYF
-	TRBV28	TRBJ1-5	CASRWTGAGQPQHF
-	TRBV19	TRBJ1-6	CASNHRGANSPLHF